Given below is one TCR beta chain in context. The antigen remains unidentified. The sample belongs to a study of regulatory T cells in long-lasting Graves disease. Libraries of TCR beta came from iRepertoire HTBI primers plus Arm-PCR of CDR3 regions. Each CDR3 protein gets one entry after TCRdb re-called the multiplex PCR reads with MiXCR. The sample yields about 430,000 distinct CDR3 sequences, under 25% seen once. The sample's time point: persistent/refractory GD, antithyroid drugs over 5 years with positive TRAb. Generation of the TCR library employed RNA extracted from PBMCs. From each patient, nine milliliters of peripheral blood was drawn and collected into an EDTA anticoagulant tube. The germline V gene encodes CDR1 MNHGY and CDR2 SVAAGI. V was trimmed by 3 bases and J by 4 bases, leaving 13 bases between them. The CDR3 runs 15 residues. Study-wide points: Few sampled subjects may have lowered accuracy.

The receptor was isolated from a female donor with Graves disease. Sequences were derived from peripheral blood mononuclear cells (PBMCs), sampled when the disease was refractory, from a patient treated with antithyroid drugs. The chain carries TRBV6-9 and TRBJ1-3, with unresolved D. For the CDR3, the DNA is TGTGCCAGCAGTTACTCAAGGCTCGGGGGAAACACCATATATTTT. It codes for CASSYSRLGGNTIYF.